This paragraph reports one T cell receptor beta chain. The antigen is not known. This entry belongs to a study of cytomegalovirus exposure and HLA in healthy donors. The study's findings and limits: It was confirmed in vitro that three of the CMV-associated chains were specific for CMV antigens.

The V gene lost 5 bases and the J gene lost 3 bases, with 7 bases spanning the gap. In germline, CDR1 is MNHEY, CDR2 SVGAGI. This CDR3 region has 12 residues. Only in-frame clones appear in the TCRdb table, and some are missing; sequencing was by immunoSEQ multiplex PCR. The sample shows some 99,000 clones, about nine tenths of them seen only once. This TCR was recovered from a woman under 30 in good health and CMV-seronegative. This sequence joins TRBV6-5 and TRBJ1-2; weak D call: TRBD1 (5 bases). Source material: PBMCs. The DNA for the CDR3 is TGTGCCAGCAGTCTGACAGACTATGGCTACACCTTC. Encoded protein: CASSLTDYGYTF.